What follows is one T cell receptor (beta chain) and its context. Its antigen is still unknown. This record belongs to a study of CD4 T cells in relation to SARS-CoV-2 and coronaviruses. Assay used: immunoSEQ multiplex PCR; TCRdb lists only in-frame clones, some missing. The profile shows 15,000 to 25,000 clones, over 70% of them singletons. CDR3 size: 16 residues. Germline CDR1 SGHAT, CDR2 FQNNGV. The V end was cut by 1 base, the J end by 4 bases, with 16 bases between. The unexposed donors gave CD4+ T cells in about 2010-2018, prior to COVID-19. The cells were cultured for about ten days before CD4+ T cells were isolated.

The chain carries TRBV11-2 and TRBJ1-1; D may be TRBD1 (6 bases). The receptor's source is a human donor in good health. The sequenced sample consisted of CD4+ T cells from PBMCs, cultured in vitro. CDR3: CASSLGPLGGPTEAFF. CDR3 nucleotides: TGTGCCAGCAGCTTAGGTCCTCTGGGGGGCCCCACTGAAGCTTTCTTT. Full variable domain (rest looked up from reference TRBV11-2 and TRBJ1-1): EAGVAQSPRYKIIEKRQSVAFWCNPISGHATLYWYQQILGQGPKLLIQFQNNGVVDDSQLPKDRFSAERLKGVDSTLKIQPAKLEDSAVYLCASSLGPLGGPTEAFFGQGTRLTVV.